Below are 25 T cell receptor beta chains sequenced from a single sample in a study of control samples from healthy donors and cancer patients. Method: immunoSEQ multiplex PCR; TCRdb's copy keeps in-frame clones and lacks some. Of 100,000 to 120,000 clones listed, around 80% are singletons. Sequenced sample: blood. The receptors were sampled from a man between 18 and 29 years old in good health.

The V gene is TRBV27, the J gene TRBJ2-2, with 13 bases that match TRBD2. The CDR3 covers 17 residues. The V and J ends lost 5 bases and 2 bases, in that order; junction bases with no gene match: 5. Germline V gene data show CDR1 as MNHEY and CDR2 as SMNVEV (reference sequence). This CDR3 reads CASSHTSGGANTGELFF. DNA for the CDR3: TGTGCCAGCAGTCATACTAGCGGGGGGGCCAACACCGGGGAGCTGTTTTTT.

V and J are TRBV4-3 and TRBJ2-3, with 8 bases that match TRBD2. Germline V gene sequence: CDR1 LGHNA, CDR2 YSLEER. The junction had 3 bases not matched to a gene; V was cut back by 0 bases and J by 1 base. The CDR3 covers 16 residues. The CDR3, as DNA: TGCGCCAGCAGCCAAGATGGAGCGGGGGGCACAGATACGCAGTATTTT. Translation: CASSQDGAGGTDTQYF.

This clone appeared once. V and J are TRBV6-2 or TRBV6-3 and TRBJ1-5; TRBD1 agrees at 8 bases. Unmatched junction bases numbered 6, after V lost 6 bases and J lost 2 bases. This CDR3 comprises 15 residues. Germline CDR1 and CDR2: MNHEY and SVGEGT. The CDR3 is CASSPGGPRNQPQHF. In DNA, the CDR3 is TGTGCCAGCAGCCCAGGGGGCCCCCGCAATCAGCCCCAGCATTTT.

This chain connects TRBV7-9 to TRBJ2-3; no firm D call. CDR1 is SEHNR and CDR2 is FQNEAQ in the germline V gene (reference sequence). CDR3 size: 12 residues. The V end was cut by 8 bases, the J end by 3 bases, with 9 bases between. The CDR3 DNA sequence: TGTGCCAGCGGCTCACTTACAGATACGCAGTATTTT. Encoded protein: CASGSLTDTQYF.

The sample holds one count of this clone. The gene calls are TRBV5-6 and TRBJ1-2, with 8 bases that match TRBD1. Germline values: CDR1 SGHDT, CDR2 YYEEEE. The V segment lost 0 bases and the J segment 7 bases; nucleotides outside the gene matches: 5. This CDR3 spans 14 amino acids. The CDR3 DNA is TGTGCCAGCAGCTTGGCAGGGGGCGGGAGTGGCTACACCTTC. It is translated as CASSLAGGGSGYTF.

The table lists this clone with a count of one. The CDR3 loop is CASSFKGQGGYEQYF. In DNA form, the CDR3 reads TGTGCCAGCAGTTTTAAGGGACAGGGGGGCTACGAGCAGTACTTC. This sequence joins TRBV28 and TRBJ2-7; the match to TRBD1 covers 11 bases. This CDR3 comprises 15 residues. In germline, CDR1 is MDHEN, CDR2 SYDVKM. V gave up 3 bases and J gave up 3 bases; unmatched junction bases: 4.

The chain carries TRBV28 and TRBJ1-2; 9 bases line up with TRBD1. The CDR3 loop spans 16 amino acids. V lost 1 base to trimming and J lost 7 bases; unmatched junction nucleotides: 10. Germline loops: CDR1 MDHEN, CDR2 SYDVKM. The CDR3 reads CASSLYPDRGGGGYTF. The CDR3 bases are TGTGCCAGCAGTTTATATCCGGACAGGGGAGGCGGTGGCTACACCTTC.

The chain joins TRBV6-5 to TRBJ1-1; D not certain. V dropped 2 bases and J dropped 4 bases, with 11 bases sitting between them. CDR3 length equals 14 residues. The germline V gene encodes CDR1 MNHEY and CDR2 SVGAGI. The CDR3 loop reads CASSYETTGTEAFF. Written as DNA, the CDR3 is TGTGCCAGCAGTTACGAGACAACGGGCACTGAAGCTTTCTTT.

The chain employs TRBV7-9 and TRBJ2-3; D not certain. CDR1 SEHNR and CDR2 FQNEAQ come from the germline V gene (reference sequence). Trimming took 5 bases from V and 2 from J, leaving 14 bases between them. The CDR3 totals 15 residues. CDR3 sequence: CASSRRNRPTDTQYF. CDR3 DNA: TGTGCCAGCAGCCGCAGGAACAGACCCACAGATACGCAGTATTTT.

The chain has TRBV7-2 and TRBJ1-5; D is undetermined. There are 16 residues in the CDR3. Trimming pared 1 base from V and 6 bases from J, leaving 16 bases between. Germline CDR1 and CDR2: SGHTA and FQGNSA. The CDR3, as DNA: TGTGCCAGCAGCTTAGGTTCTCCCGAACTGGGTCAGCCCCAGCATTTT. This translates into CASSLGSPELGQPQHF.

The chain is built from TRBV18 and TRBJ2-2; D not resolved. Trimming removed 3 bases at V and 4 bases at J, with 15 bases between. This CDR3 spans 16 amino acids. CDR1 KGHSH and CDR2 LQKENI come from the germline V gene. The CDR3 nucleotides are TGTGCCAGCTCACCCGTAGGGCAGACTCTCACCGGGGAGCTGTTTTTT. Amino acid sequence: CASSPVGQTLTGELFF.

The V call is TRBV18, the J call TRBJ1-4; D remains ambiguous. Trimming removed 3 bases from V and 2 bases from J, with 13 bases in between. This CDR3 spans 16 amino acids. Looked up from germline, CDR1 is KGHSH and CDR2 is LQKENI. The CDR3 DNA reads as TGTGCCAGCTCACCTGATGCGGGTTTGACTAATGAAAAACTGTTTTTT. Translated, it gives CASSPDAGLTNEKLFF.

The chain joins TRBV15 to TRBJ2-3, with D perhaps being TRBD1 or TRBD2 (5 bases each). This CDR3 region has 15 residues. Looked up from germline, CDR1 is LNHNV and CDR2 is YYDKDF (reference sequence). V was pared by 0 bases and J by 6 bases, with 13 bases between. As DNA, the CDR3 is TGTGCCACCAGCAGAGACGGGGACCCCTCTGATACGCAGTATTTT. Its protein is CATSRDGDPSDTQYF.

This clone appeared once. The DNA is left out, because the CDR3 cannot be placed on it with certainty; the CDR3 is given as TCRdb lists it. The chain carries TRBV30 and TRBJ1-1. The germline V gene encodes CDR1 GTSNPN and CDR2 SVGIG (reference sequence). The CDR3 spans 9 residues, counting both ends. CDR3 in amino acids: CAWGEGSFF.

The V call is TRBV2, the J call TRBJ1-6; 8 nucleotides align to TRBD1. There are 16 residues in the CDR3. The germline V gene has CDR1 SNHLY and CDR2 FYNNEI. V was clipped by 6 bases and J by 4 bases; unmatched bases: 8. As DNA, the CDR3 is TGTGCCAGCAGATATCAGGGGGCTGGATATAATTCACCCCTCCACTTT. Amino acids: CASRYQGAGYNSPLHF.

The V call is TRBV9, the J call TRBJ2-3; 9 positions match TRBD2. Germline V CDR1 and CDR2: SGDLS, YYNGEE. The CDR3 spans 17 residues. Unmatched junction bases numbered 9, after V lost 4 bases and J lost 0 bases. Written as DNA, the CDR3 is TGTGCCAGCAGCTCCCCTCGGGCGGGGGGGAGCACAGATACGCAGTATTTT. As protein: CASSSPRAGGSTDTQYF.

The V and J genes are TRBV28 and TRBJ1-2; no clear D. Germline values: CDR1 MDHEN, CDR2 SYDVKM. CDR3 size: 13 residues. The V end lost 6 bases, the J end lost 1 base, and 9 bases lay between the germline ends. In DNA form, the CDR3 reads TGTGCCAGCAGGAGCGACGGTAACTATGGCTACACCTTC. Protein sequence: CASRSDGNYGYTF.

This clone has only one observation. The chain has TRBV2 and TRBJ1-5, with D perhaps TRBD1 (5 bases). The CDR3 consists of 13 residues. The germline V and J ends were trimmed by 4 bases and 4 bases, with 8 bases remaining between them. Looked up from germline, CDR1 is SNHLY and CDR2 is FYNNEI. In DNA, the CDR3 is TGTGCCAGCAGTGCCAGGGAGAATCAGCCCCAGCATTTT. This gives the protein CASSARENQPQHF.

The J gene is TRBJ2-6, the V gene TRBV15; 7 positions match TRBD2. Germline V lookup: CDR1 LNHNV, CDR2 YYDKDF (reference sequence). CDR3 length: 16 residues. Trimming took 3 bases from V and 3 from J; bases not matched to a gene: 5. The CDR3 DNA reads TGTGCCACCAGCAGGAAGCGGGGAAGTGGGGCCAACGTCCTGACTTTC. This sequence encodes CATSRKRGSGANVLTF.

The chain carries TRBV4-3 and TRBJ1-2; no reliable D call. CDR3 length equals 15 residues. Germline CDR1 is LGHNA and CDR2 is YSLEER. V dropped 0 bases and J dropped 6 bases, with 14 bases sitting between them. Here the CDR3 DNA reads TGCGCCAGCAGCCAAGAGGCCAGCACCGACCATGGCTACACCTTC. As protein: CASSQEASTDHGYTF.

This chain uses TRBV4-1 with TRBJ2-4; D ambiguous. Germline V gene sequence: CDR1 MGHRA, CDR2 YSYEKL. Trimming removed 0 bases from V and 1 base from J, with 10 bases in between. This CDR3 has 16 amino acids. The CDR3 spells CASSQDRRYAKNIQYF. For the CDR3, the DNA is TGCGCCAGCAGCCAAGATAGAAGATATGCCAAAAACATTCAGTACTTC.

The chain joins TRBV6-6 to TRBJ1-1, with TRBD1 as a possible D gene (5 bases). V shed 5 bases and J shed 0 bases, with 10 bases lying between them. This CDR3 has 14 residues. Germline values: CDR1 MNHNY, CDR2 SVGAGI (reference sequence). The CDR3 is CASSPTTVNTEAFF. The CDR3 DNA reads as TGTGCCAGCAGTCCAACGACAGTGAACACTGAAGCTTTCTTT.

The V call is TRBV6-5, the J call TRBJ1-6; tentative D call: TRBD1 (6 bases). The CDR3 consists of 15 residues. V lost 6 bases and J 7 bases, leaving 16 bases between the germline ends. Germline CDR1 and CDR2: MNHEY and SVGAGI. CDR3 loop: CASRSYRVTNSPLHF. The CDR3 region has the DNA TGTGCCAGCAGATCATACAGGGTGACCAATTCACCCCTCCACTTT.

The rearrangement uses TRBV18 and TRBJ1-2; 12 bases are shared with TRBD1. The length of the CDR3 is 17 residues. Looked up from germline, CDR1 is KGHSH and CDR2 is LQKENI. With 0 bases clipped from V and 4 bases from J, the junction kept 6 bases outside the gene matches. The CDR3 DNA reads TGTGCCAGCTCACCACCGGGACAGGGGGCGCGGGGCTATGGCTACACCTTC. Translated, it gives CASSPPGQGARGYGYTF.

The chain links TRBV27 to TRBJ1-2; 11 bases align to TRBD1. The CDR3 totals 14 residues. The ends lost 0 bases at V and 14 bases at J; junction bases unmatched: 8. Looked up from germline, CDR1 is MNHEY and CDR2 is SMNVEV (reference sequence). The CDR3 coding sequence is TGTGCCAGCAGTTTATCACCCGGACAGGGGGCCCGGACCTTC. Its translation is CASSLSPGQGARTF.